This T cell receptor (beta chain) originates from a study of T-cell memory formation after mild COVID-19. Overall study context: Across donors, TCR clusters were largely donor specific. Findings and limits, study-wide: Specificity for SARS-CoV-2 was not confirmed among the second-wave clones peaking on day 37. Contracting CD4+ clones lay largely in CM and EM, with CD8+ ones residing in EMRA.

Germline assignment: CDR1 SEHNR and CDR2 FQNEAQ (reference sequence). CDR3 length: 13 amino acids. Trimming shortened V by 3 bases and J by 7 bases, and 9 bases separated the two germline ends. The 5'RACE method, run with constant-segment primers, produced TCR alpha and TCR beta cDNA libraries (carrying sample barcodes and UMIs). TCRdb fed the 5' RACE reads into MiXCR, producing one record per CDR3 protein. The sample includes about 620,000 distinct CDR3 sequences, 18% of them seen just once. This clonotype was seen only a few times. Its antigen remains unknown. The chain joins TRBV7-9 to TRBJ1-4, with D possibly being TRBD1 (5 bases). Input material: PBMCs or a T cell subset sorted from them (not recorded which). The receptor was derived from an adult woman who had mild COVID-19 (a few samples of this study predate the infection). Cell type and time point are not known. The CDR3, as DNA: TGTGCCAGCAGCTTTCACCAGGGTGAAAAACTGTTTTTT. Protein: CASSFHQGEKLFF.